This TCR beta chain was observed in a study of blood T cell repertoires in COVID-19. Looking at the study overall: From the United States, Italy and Spain came samples of acute and convalescent COVID-19. PBMCs, B-cell-depleted T cells, or T cells were the source of the cDNA or gDNA that made up the material.

In the original analysis: For nucleated cells, counts were estimated from reference gene primer amplification. TCRdb keeps only in-frame clones here, not all; method: immunoSEQ multiplex PCR. V and J calls and clone size are those listed in that table; D and trimming were worked out from the DNA. The sample holds about 170,000 clones; over 85% are singletons and the top ten take 3.5% to 5%. V dropped 0 bases and J dropped 8 bases, with 12 bases sitting between them. Germline V gives CDR1 SGHRS, CDR2 YFSETQ. The CDR3 contains 14 residues. The genes are TRBV5-1 and TRBJ2-1; D call uncertain. Sequencing used peripheral blood. This TCR derives from a woman in her forties or fifties with acute or convalescent COVID-19. The CDR3 DNA reads TGCGCCAGCAGCTTGGCCCAGGCCAGTCATGAGCAGTTCTTC. It translates to CASSLAQASHEQFF.